This is a list of T cell receptor beta chains from one sample in a study of prognosis after radiotherapy for stage I lung cancer. Via MiXCR, TCRdb re-called the multiplex PCR reads, giving one row per CDR3 protein. The data hold 20,000 to 30,000 distinct CDR3 sequences, with 40% observed a single time. The sample here was PBMCs, taken before or after stereotactic body radiation therapy (not recorded which). These TCRs come from a donor aged 50 or older with non-small cell lung cancer. CDR3s include the opening cysteine and the closing phenylalanine or tryptophan. Fields, in order: V gene, J gene, CDR3 protein.

TRBV5-1	TRBJ2-1	CASSLEQGARTNEQFF
TRBV12-5	TRBJ2-3	CASGANGNADTQYF
TRBV5-4	TRBJ2-3	CASSYDTGTPIDTQYF
TRBV2	TRBJ2-2	CASSEPMGQPNTGELFF
TRBV24-1	TRBJ2-5	CATSDSTPGQGGETQYF
TRBV6-5	TRBJ2-2	CASSYWLAVNTGELFF
TRBV7-9	TRBJ2-5	CASTPIRGETQYF
TRBV14	TRBJ2-7	CASSQDPGFAYEQYF
TRBV6-2/TRBV6-3	TRBJ2-3	CASSYEAGGITDTQYF
TRBV28	TRBJ1-5	CASIATGLNHPQHF
TRBV19	TRBJ1-4	CASSHRPGGTPQIYEKLFF
TRBV7-3	TRBJ2-3	CASSSGGDLVQYF
TRBV28	TRBJ1-2	CATTGGYGYTF
TRBV7-9	TRBJ2-6	CASSPGQGGAGANVLTF
TRBV12-3/TRBV12-4	TRBJ2-1	CASSADRVTDQFF
TRBV12-5	TRBJ2-3	CAIGLEVLGDTQYF
TRBV27	TRBJ1-2	CATSQGQNYGYTF
TRBV12-3/TRBV12-4	TRBJ1-1	CASSRAGGGYIGAFF
TRBV20-1	TRBJ2-1	CSARDRNVNEQFF
TRBV15	TRBJ1-5	CTTSRDGGVDQPQHF
TRBV28	TRBJ1-3	CASTPGGTLSGNTIYF
TRBV5-8	TRBJ2-3	CASSLDVYLPDTQYF
TRBV6-1	TRBJ1-1	CASTPPGGSEAFF
TRBV6-1	TRBJ1-5	CESSKGTQPQHF
TRBV9	TRBJ2-5	CASSPPYRVVGLQETQYF
TRBV6-5	TRBJ1-1	CASSYSARGRAFF
TRBV20-1	TRBJ2-1	CSARDPSGGVGYNEQFF
TRBV7-8	TRBJ1-2	CASSSSGTGIYGYTF
TRBV12-3/TRBV12-4	TRBJ2-2	CASSWGTGDTGELFF
TRBV20-1	TRBJ2-2	CSARNRLAGDTGELFF
TRBV2	TRBJ2-1	CATNRDRVDNEQFF
TRBV6-2/TRBV6-3	TRBJ2-7	CASRDIVSYEQYF
TRBV19	TRBJ2-7	CASSPRSSSDTYEQYF
TRBV7-8	TRBJ1-1	CASSPRDRGSNTEAFF
TRBV30	TRBJ2-5	CAWKLAGGPKTQYF
TRBV3-1	TRBJ2-1	CASSHRLAGGPTEQFF
TRBV25-1	TRBJ1-2	CASSQGQHYGYTF
TRBV5-1	TRBJ2-7	CASSPGKEQYF
TRBV12-3/TRBV12-4	TRBJ1-4	CATTGRLRNEKLFF
TRBV19	TRBJ1-1	CASKRTAGSNTEAFF
TRBV29-1	TRBJ2-1	CSVGSSVTYNEQFF
TRBV18	TRBJ1-4	CASSPSRRPFGSNEKLFF
TRBV5-1	TRBJ2-5	CASSTGQGSVETQYF
TRBV2	TRBJ2-7	CASSEAQPGQSYEQYF
TRBV7-2	TRBJ2-5	CASSLEQGGETQYF
TRBV6-1	TRBJ2-1	CASSAGTSAYNEQFF
TRBV7-9	TRBJ2-2	CASSFPQRERNTGELFF
TRBV7-2	TRBJ1-1	CASVTGGETEAFF
TRBV6-1	TRBJ2-6	CASRIVGQGSWANVLTF
TRBV6-2/TRBV6-3	TRBJ2-2	CASSEGGGGPGELFF
TRBV11-3	TRBJ2-3	CASSLTGTGRATDTQYF